Here is one T cell receptor (beta chain) with its context. Its cognate antigen is unknown. Profiled with immunoSEQ multiplex PCR; TCRdb holds only in-frame clones, not every one. The data show tens of thousands of clones, with approximately 94% seen just once and 2% to 2.5% held by the top ten. The entry originates in a study of graft-versus-host responses after intestinal transplantation. Germline CDR1 LGHNA, CDR2 YSLEER. V was clipped by 0 bases and J by 0 bases, with 9 bases between them. The CDR3 is 16 residues long. This specimen consisted of unstimulated CD8+ T cells sorted from spleen or lymph node cells, obtained before intestinal transplant. The chain carries TRBV4-3 and TRBJ2-1; no clear D gene. The clonotype originates from a human donor who received an intestinal transplant. The CDR3 is CASSQEHSYSYNEQFF. CDR3 nucleotides: TGCGCCAGCAGCCAAGAACACAGTTACTCCTACAATGAGCAGTTCTTC.